The 25 T cell receptor beta chains listed next were all sequenced from one sample in a study of blood T cell repertoires in COVID-19. Produced via immunoSEQ multiplex PCR; TCRdb's table is partial and in-frame only. Found here are 50,000 to 65,000 clones, almost 90% of them singletons; the top ten hold 4.8%. Sequencing was carried out using peripheral blood. These receptors originate from a man aged 55 to 70 with acute or convalescent COVID-19.

J is TRBJ2-1 and V is TRBV24-1; D may be TRBD2 (6 bases). CDR3 length: 15 amino acids. V was cut by 5 bases and J by 8 bases, with 18 bases left in between. CDR1 KGHDR and CDR2 SFDVKD come from the germline V gene. CDR3 nucleotide sequence: TGTGCCACCAGTGCCAGTAGCGGCCCTGGGGATGAGCAGTTCTTC. It specifies CATSASSGPGDEQFF.

The chain recombines TRBV9 with TRBJ2-5, with 7 bases matching TRBD2. Looked up from germline, CDR1 is SGDLS and CDR2 is YYNGEE. V lost 4 bases to trimming and J lost 5 bases; unmatched junction nucleotides: 11. This CDR3 is built from 15 residues. This chain's CDR3 is CASSPRAAREETQYF. DNA of the CDR3: TGTGCCAGCAGCCCCCGGGCGGCGCGGGAGGAGACCCAGTACTTC.

The V call is TRBV19, the J call TRBJ2-7; TRBD2 aligns across 7 bases. Per the germline V gene, CDR1 is LNHDA and CDR2 is SQIVND (reference sequence). CDR3 length: 14 residues. Unmatched junction bases numbered 9, after V lost 4 bases and J lost 6 bases. The CDR3 DNA reads TGTGCCAGTAGTACCCTGGGGGGGAAGCGCGAGCAGTACTTC. It encodes CASSTLGGKREQYF. Together with reference TRBV19 and TRBJ2-7, the CDR3 gives the full variable domain: DGGITQSPKYLFRKEGQNVTLSCEQNLNHDAMYWYRQDPGQGLRLIYYSQIVNDFQKGDIAEGYSVSREKKESFPLTVTSAQKNPTAFYLCASSTLGGKREQYFGPGTRLTVT.

CDR3 loop: CASSPPRGTGELFF. CDR3 bases: TGTGCCAGCTCACCCCCGCGGGGGACCGGGGAGCTGTTTTTT. The rearrangement links TRBV18 to TRBJ2-2; 7 nucleotides line up with TRBD2. V shed 3 bases and J 5 bases; nucleotides not matched to a gene: 3. Germline CDR1 reads KGHSH; CDR2 reads LQKENI. The length of the CDR3 is 14 residues.

This clone occurred once. The chain combines TRBV19 with TRBJ1-6; TRBD1 matches at 10 bases. The germline CDR1 and CDR2 sequences are LNHDA and SQIVND (reference sequence). V lost 3 bases, J lost 9 bases, and 5 bases stayed unmatched. This CDR3 region has 15 residues. The chain's CDR3 is CASSILTGGASPLHF. Written as DNA, the CDR3 is TGTGCCAGTAGTATCCTGACAGGGGGCGCTTCACCCCTCCACTTT.

The chain recombines TRBV10-2 with TRBJ2-1; possible D gene TRBD1, 6 bases. V shed 5 bases and J shed 7 bases, with 12 bases lying between them. The CDR3 consists of 13 residues. The V gene's germline CDR1 is WSHSY and CDR2 SAAADI. Written as DNA, the CDR3 is TGCGCCAGCAGTTTTGGGGGCCTGAATGAGCAGTTCTTC. As protein: CASSFGGLNEQFF.

CDR3 sequence: CASRPRGQGGYGYTF. CDR3 bases: TGTGCCAGCAGACCCCGGGGACAGGGGGGGTATGGCTACACCTTC. The V call is TRBV6-5, the J call TRBJ1-2; 11 bases agree with TRBD1. Germline trimming cut 6 bases from V and 5 bases from J; bases unmatched to any gene: 8. CDR3 size: 15 residues. In germline, CDR1 is MNHEY, CDR2 SVGAGI.

The genes are TRBV28 and TRBJ1-3; D gene uncertain. The CDR3 totals 15 residues. The germline V gene encodes CDR1 MDHEN and CDR2 SYDVKM. Trimming left V 4 bases short and J 5 bases short, with 15 bases between. Written as DNA, the CDR3 is TGTGCCAGCAGTTCCCCCCGGAGGGTTAGAAACACCATATATTTT. Amino acids: CASSSPRRVRNTIYF.

The V and J genes are TRBV4-1 and TRBJ2-7; no reliable D call. Trimming removed 0 bases at V and 4 bases at J, with 13 bases between. The CDR3 is 15 amino acids. Germline V gives CDR1 MGHRA, CDR2 YSYEKL. CDR3 in DNA: TGCGCCAGCAGCCAAGAATGGCAGCGCCTTTACGAGCAGTACTTC. This codes for CASSQEWQRLYEQYF.

The chain couples TRBV5-1 to TRBJ1-3; D is possibly TRBD1 (5 bases). V was pared by 0 bases and J by 4 bases, with 14 bases between. The CDR3 sequence is 16 residues long. Germline loops: CDR1 SGHRS, CDR2 YFSETQ. The CDR3 bases are TGCGCCAGCAGCTTGGGGCTCAGGGATTCAGGAAACACCATATATTTT. This translates into CASSLGLRDSGNTIYF.

The rearrangement links TRBV4-2 to TRBJ2-3; no definite D call. The CDR3 is 15 amino acids. Germline V gives CDR1 LGHNA, CDR2 YNFKEQ. V was pared by 0 bases and J by 0 bases, with 7 bases between. The CDR3 DNA follows: TGTGCCAGCAGCCAAGATTACCGGAGCACAGATACGCAGTATTTT. Protein: CASSQDYRSTDTQYF.

The V call is TRBV2, the J call TRBJ2-3; unclear D gene. V dropped 5 bases and J dropped 1 base, with 10 bases sitting between them. CDR3 length equals 14 residues. CDR1 is SNHLY, CDR2 FYNNEI, per germline. The CDR3 protein is CASSPHFGTDTQYF. The CDR3, as DNA: TGTGCCAGCAGTCCACATTTTGGCACAGATACGCAGTATTTT.

The V gene is TRBV3-1 (or the pseudogene TRBV3-2), the J gene TRBJ2-5; 10 bases agree with TRBD2. With V trimmed by 0 bases and J by 4 bases, 5 bases remained unmatched. The CDR3 totals 16 residues. Germline CDR1 reads LGHDT; CDR2 reads YNNKEL (reference sequence). In DNA form, the CDR3 reads TGTGCCAGCAGCCAAGATGCTAGCGGGAGAGTAGAGACCCAGTACTTC. Amino acid sequence: CASSQDASGRVETQYF.

This chain links TRBV19 with TRBJ2-3; D gene unclear. V was shortened by 2 bases and J by 2 bases, with 8 bases between the two germline ends. The CDR3 is 14 amino acids. CDR1 and CDR2 from the germline V gene are LNHDA and SQIVND (reference sequence). The CDR3 bases are TGTGCCAGTAGTATATCGAGGAACACAGATACGCAGTATTTT. This encodes CASSISRNTDTQYF.

The V gene is TRBV7-9, the J gene TRBJ1-4; 9 bases are a match to TRBD1. Germline lookup yields CDR1 SEHNR and CDR2 FQNEAQ (reference sequence). The V segment lost 6 bases and the J segment 6 bases; nucleotides outside the gene matches: 8. The CDR3 totals 15 residues. The CDR3 is CASSPPDRGYEKLFF. CDR3 nucleotides: TGTGCCAGCAGTCCACCTGACAGGGGGTATGAAAAACTGTTTTTT.

The chain uses TRBV28 and TRBJ1-5; the D gene is possibly TRBD1 (6 bases). V shed 7 bases and J shed 4 bases, with 17 bases lying between them. Germline V gene sequence: CDR1 MDHEN, CDR2 SYDVKM. CDR3 length equals 15 residues. DNA for the CDR3: TGTGCCAGCACTACTAGTGGACAGACAAATCAGCCCCAGCATTTT. It translates to CASTTSGQTNQPQHF.

The chain recombines TRBV27 with TRBJ2-7; 7 positions agree with TRBD2. This CDR3 is built from 15 residues. Germline CDR1 MNHEY, CDR2 SMNVEV (reference sequence). Trimming cost V 1 base and J 0 bases; bases outside gene matches: 3. This CDR3 is CASSLFGGSSYEQYF. CDR3 in DNA: TGTGCCAGCAGTTTATTTGGCGGGAGCTCCTACGAGCAGTACTTC.

The CDR3 sequence: CASSEGGGYGYTF. The CDR3 bases are TGTGCCAGCAGTGAAGGGGGAGGATATGGCTACACCTTC. The chain employs TRBV2 and TRBJ1-2; D gene ambiguous. There are 13 residues in the CDR3. The germline CDR1 and CDR2 sequences are SNHLY and FYNNEI. Trimming pared 1 base from V and 5 bases from J, leaving 8 bases between.

This CDR3 is CASSPFLGTRETQYF. The CDR3 DNA follows: TGTGCCAGCTCACCCTTTTTAGGTACGAGGGAGACCCAGTACTTC. J is TRBJ2-5 and V is TRBV18; no clear D. The ends were cut back, 3 bases at V and 5 bases at J, with 16 bases in the middle. This CDR3 spans 15 amino acids. Germline CDR1 and CDR2: KGHSH and LQKENI.

CDR3 region: CASSDPTGNNEQFF. CDR3 DNA sequence: TGCGCCAGCAGCGATCCCACAGGGAACAATGAGCAGTTCTTC. V is TRBV5-1 and J is TRBJ2-1; possibly TRBD1 for D (6 bases). With 4 bases removed from V and 5 bases from J, the gap between germline ends came to 13 bases. The germline CDR1 and CDR2 sequences are SGHRS and YFSETQ. This CDR3 comprises 14 residues.

This chain connects TRBV28 to TRBJ2-7; D possibly corresponds to TRBD2 (5 bases). V shed 4 bases and J shed 3 bases, with 22 bases lying between them. CDR1 is MDHEN, CDR2 SYDVKM, per germline. CDR3 length: 17 residues. The chain's CDR3 is CASSSSSWYTGFYEQYF. CDR3 coding DNA: TGTGCCAGCAGTTCCTCGTCGTGGTATACGGGGTTCTACGAGCAGTACTTC.

This rearrangement joins TRBV11-2 to TRBJ2-1; 7 bases align to TRBD2. Germline CDR1 is SGHAT and CDR2 is FQNNGV. The length of the CDR3 is 15 residues. V was clipped by 4 bases and J by 7 bases; unmatched bases: 10. The CDR3 region has the DNA TGTGCCAGCAGCTCCGCCGGGACTATATTGAATGAGCAGTTCTTC. This codes for CASSSAGTILNEQFF.

This chain links TRBV6-1 with TRBJ2-1, with 10 positions matching TRBD2. With 2 bases clipped from V and 8 bases from J, the junction kept 9 bases outside the gene matches. This CDR3 region has 16 residues. Germline lookup yields CDR1 MNHNS and CDR2 SASEGT. The CDR3 reads CASSERGGTSVDEQFF. CDR3 sequence (DNA): TGTGCCAGCAGTGAAAGGGGGGGGACTAGCGTAGATGAGCAGTTCTTC.

This clone appeared a single time. The sample has other DNA sequences that encode this CDR3 too. This chain uses TRBV9 with TRBJ1-2; no reliable D call. The CDR3 totals 14 residues. Trimming took 0 bases from V and 0 from J, leaving 6 bases between them. Looked up from germline, CDR1 is SGDLS and CDR2 is YYNGEE. The CDR3 DNA follows: TGTGCCAGCAGCGTAGTTACAGCTAACTATGGCTACACCTTC. Amino acid sequence: CASSVVTANYGYTF.

This chain uses TRBV27 with TRBJ2-2; possible D gene TRBD1, 6 bases. Germline CDR1 MNHEY, CDR2 SMNVEV (reference sequence). Trimming removed 5 bases from V and 4 bases from J, with 11 bases in between. The CDR3 is made up of 14 amino acids. In DNA, the CDR3 is TGTGCCAGCAGTGAAACGGACAGCACCGGGGAGCTGTTTTTT. Translating it yields CASSETDSTGELFF.